This T cell receptor beta chain emerged from a study of post-analysis software for immune sequencing data. The wider study: Courses of disease covered relapsing-remitting, secondary progressive and progressive-relapsing multiple sclerosis. Overall study results and limits: F measure grouped same-batch samples tightly together. When patients were compared with controls, 4 or 5 TRBV segments were more frequent, TRBV5-6, TRBV5-1 and TRBV20-1 among them. The study found significantly lower normalized Chao1 diversity in multiple sclerosis patients than in controls.

Trimming pared 3 bases from V and 4 bases from J, leaving 9 bases between. The CDR3 has 13 residues. Germline-derived CDR1 and CDR2 are SGHTA and FQGNSA. The TCR beta cDNA libraries contained unique molecular identifiers. Using its own MiXCR run on the PCR reads, TCRdb lists one record per CDR3 protein. This table holds some 190,000 distinct CDR3 sequences, around 29% found once. This clonotype was found many times. What it binds is unknown. The sample taken for sequencing was blood. This chain joins TRBV7-2 and TRBJ2-5, with D hard to call. The clonotype comes from a girl under 18 with multiple sclerosis. The DNA of the CDR3 is TGTGCCAGCAGCTTCCCCCGATCAGAGACCCAGTACTTC. This gives the protein CASSFPRSETQYF.